The 20 T cell receptor beta chains presented below share a single source sample, sequenced in a study of CD8+ T cells in alopecia areata. Sample treatment: oral pan-JAK inhibitor, 5-10 mg twice daily. Isolated RNA was reverse transcribed into cDNA used as the sequencing template. Some clones are missing from TCRdb's copy, which holds only in-frame ones; the method was immunoSEQ multiplex PCR. The profile covers fewer than 250,000 clones, with roughly 44% appearing a single time and about 2.6% taken by the ten largest. The sample was CD4+ T cells sorted from blood, taken at approximately week 39, from a patient treated with tofacitinib. Receptor source: a human donor with alopecia areata.

The rearrangement joins TRBV4-1 to TRBJ2-7; D ambiguous. Germline CDR1 is MGHRA and CDR2 is YSYEKL. Trimming left V 3 bases short and J 3 bases short, with 9 bases between. This CDR3 has 13 residues. The CDR3 bases are TGCGCCAGCAGCCAGGGCAGAAACTACGAGCAGTACTTC. Translated, it gives CASSQGRNYEQYF.

The CDR3 spells CASSVDQVGELFF. As DNA, the CDR3 is TGTGCCAGCAGCGTAGACCAGGTCGGGGAGCTGTTTTTT. This chain links TRBV9 with TRBJ2-2; D unclear. The germline CDR1 and CDR2 sequences are SGDLS and YYNGEE. CDR3 length: 13 amino acids. With 0 bases removed from V and 7 bases from J, the gap between germline ends came to 7 bases.

The V gene is TRBV7-2, the J gene TRBJ2-1; tentative D call: TRBD2 (6 bases). Deletions cut 6 bases from V and 0 bases from J, with 15 bases between. This CDR3 has 16 residues. Germline V CDR1 and CDR2: SGHTA, FQGNSA. DNA of the CDR3: TGTGCCAGCAGACCTGAGCCCGGGAGCTCCTACAATGAGCAGTTCTTC. Residues: CASRPEPGSSYNEQFF.

The CDR3 region has the DNA TGTGCCAGCAGTCTAGCGGCCCCCGTGAACGAGCAGTACTTC. Its protein is CASSLAAPVNEQYF. The chain links TRBV7-2 to TRBJ2-7; 7 positions agree with TRBD2. This CDR3 spans 14 amino acids. In germline, CDR1 is SGHTA, CDR2 FQGNSA. V was clipped by 6 bases and J by 5 bases; unmatched bases: 10.

This clone has just a few counts. The rearrangement joins TRBV6-5 to TRBJ1-1; no firm D call. The germline V gene has CDR1 MNHEY and CDR2 SVGAGI. This CDR3 is 13 amino acids long. Between the trimmed V and J ends, which lost 4 bases and 3 bases, there was a span of 9 bases. CDR3 DNA: TGTGCCAGCAGTTTTTCTTCGGACACTGAAGCTTTCTTT. Translating it yields CASSFSSDTEAFF.

J is TRBJ2-7 and V is TRBV10-3, with TRBD1 identical over 7 bases. V shed 8 bases, J shed 4 bases, and the junction held 8 bases outside the gene matches. The germline V gene has CDR1 ENHRY and CDR2 SYGVKD. The CDR3 totals 13 residues. As DNA, the CDR3 is TGTGCCATCGCGGACAGGCTGGCGTACGAGCAGTACTTC. Amino acids: CAIADRLAYEQYF.

CDR3 nucleotides: TGTGCCAGCTGCAGGGGCCACACAGATACGCAGTATTTT. It yields the protein CASCRGHTDTQYF. The chain recombines TRBV5-6 with TRBJ2-3; tentative D call: TRBD1 (6 bases). The length of the CDR3 is 13 residues. Germline V CDR1 and CDR2: SGHDT, YYEEEE. Trimming shortened V by 7 bases and J by 2 bases, and 11 bases separated the two germline ends.

This chain links TRBV7-2 with TRBJ1-2; D ambiguous. In germline, CDR1 is SGHTA, CDR2 FQGNSA. The V end lost 1 base, the J end lost 7 bases, and 16 bases lay between the germline ends. This CDR3 region has 15 residues. The CDR3 loop is CASSLERIPHSGYTF. The CDR3 region has the DNA TGTGCCAGCAGCTTAGAACGGATTCCCCATTCTGGCTACACCTTC. Full variable domain (rest looked up from reference TRBV7-2 and TRBJ1-2): GAGVSQSPSNKVTEKGKDVELRCDPISGHTALYWYRQSLGQGLEFLIYFQGNSAPDKSGLPSDRFSAERTGGSVSTLTIQRTQQEDSAVYLCASSLERIPHSGYTFGSGTRLTVV.

The genes are TRBV2 and TRBJ1-1, with D uncertain. The CDR3 contains 16 residues. Germline CDR1 is SNHLY and CDR2 is FYNNEI. The germline V and J ends were trimmed by 6 bases and 0 bases, with 17 bases remaining between them. The DNA for the CDR3 is TGTGCCAGCAGAAGAATGACCGCCGGGGTGAACACTGAAGCTTTCTTT. Its translation: CASRRMTAGVNTEAFF. The entire variable domain, with the rest obtained from reference TRBV2 and TRBJ1-1, is as follows: EPEVTQTPSHQVTQMGQEVILRCVPISNHLYFYWYRQILGQKVEFLVSFYNNEISEKSEIFDDQFSVERPDGSNFTLKIRSTKLEDSAMYFCASRRMTAGVNTEAFFGQGTRLTVV.

The chain uses TRBV6-6 and TRBJ1-1, with D unclear. There are 12 residues in the CDR3. The V and J ends lost 6 bases and 2 bases respectively, with 7 bases between them. The germline V gene encodes CDR1 MNHNY and CDR2 SVGAGI (reference sequence). The CDR3 nucleotides are TGTGCCAGCAGGGACCATAACACTGAAGCTTTCTTT. It specifies CASRDHNTEAFF.

This clone was counted only a few times. Other DNA sequences from this sample encode an identical CDR3 as well. V and J are TRBV29-1 and TRBJ1-1; D is ambiguous. V was pared by 4 bases and J by 6 bases, with 6 bases between. The CDR3 loop spans 10 amino acids. CDR1 SQVTM and CDR2 ANQGSEA come from the germline V gene. This CDR3 reads CSVGGPEAFF. The CDR3 nucleotides read TGCAGCGTTGGAGGGCCTGAAGCTTTCTTT.

The table lists this clone with a few counts. This chain links TRBV29-1 with TRBJ1-1; possibly TRBD1 for D (5 bases). V lost 6 bases and J lost 5, with 10 bases in between. Germline assignment: CDR1 SQVTM and CDR2 ANQGSEA. The CDR3 has 11 residues. This CDR3 is CSVHQGTEAFF. CDR3 DNA: TGCAGCGTCCACCAGGGAACTGAAGCTTTCTTT. Looking up the rest from reference TRBV29-1 and TRBJ1-1 gives the full variable domain: SAVISQKPSRDICQRGTSLTIQCQVDSQVTMMFWYRQQPGQSLTLIATANQGSEATYESGFVIDKFPISRPNLTFSTLTVSNMSPEDSSIYLCSVHQGTEAFFGQGTRLTVV.

This clone turned up a few times. The chain uses TRBV4-3 and TRBJ1-5; TRBD1 might be the D (5 bases). The germline gives CDR1 LGHNA, CDR2 YSLEER. The CDR3 spans 15 residues. Trimming pared 4 bases from V and 5 bases from J, leaving 15 bases between. The CDR3, as DNA: TGCGCCAGCAGCCTTAACCTGGGAGGGGATCAGCCCCAGCATTTT. It codes for CASSLNLGGDQPQHF.

The V call is TRBV20-1, the J call TRBJ2-7, with D unresolved. The germline CDR1 and CDR2 sequences are DFQATT and SNEGSKA (reference sequence). The V gene lost 8 bases and the J gene lost 3 bases, with 11 bases spanning the gap. The CDR3 is 11 amino acids. CDR3 loop: CSPSGLYEQYF. CDR3 nucleotide sequence: TGCAGTCCCTCTGGCCTCTACGAGCAGTACTTC.

This clone was observed a handful of times. The chain employs TRBV30 and TRBJ1-5, with no clear D. The V end lost 2 bases, the J end lost 4 bases, and 6 bases lay between the germline ends. CDR3 length: 12 residues. Germline CDR1 is GTSNPN and CDR2 is SVGIG (reference sequence). CDR3 nucleotide sequence: TGTGCCTGGAGTACGGCTAATCAGCCCCAGCATTTT. It codes for CAWSTANQPQHF.

This clone was observed a few times. The gene calls are TRBV6-5 and TRBJ2-3, with no clear D. The CDR3 contains 11 residues. Germline V gene lookup returns CDR1 MNHEY and CDR2 SVGAGI. V was trimmed by 7 bases and J by 3 bases, leaving 5 bases between them. The CDR3 sequence: CASKGTDTQYF. The CDR3 coding sequence is TGTGCCAGCAAGGGAACAGATACGCAGTATTTT.

The CDR3 spells CAWSAITITEAFF. The CDR3 DNA sequence: TGTGCCTGGAGTGCTATCACCATCACTGAAGCTTTCTTT. The chain is built from TRBV30 and TRBJ1-1; D gene unclear. Germline CDR1 and CDR2: GTSNPN and SVGIG (reference sequence). The CDR3 is made up of 13 amino acids. Trimming cost V 1 base and J 4 bases, with 10 bases left between them.

This clone was detected a few times. The chain links TRBV6-5 to TRBJ2-7; 10 bases are shared with TRBD2. Germline V lookup: CDR1 MNHEY, CDR2 SVGAGI. The CDR3 runs 15 residues. The J segment lost 4 bases and the V segment lost 7 bases, leaving 10 bases of the junction unmatched. The CDR3 DNA reads as TGTGCCAGCACCAAAGCCCCTAGCGGGAGTTACGAGCAGTACTTC. It is translated as CASTKAPSGSYEQYF.

This clone is a singleton in its sample. The V call is TRBV6-5, the J call TRBJ2-7, with 10 nucleotides matching TRBD2. Trimming cost V 6 bases and J 1 base; bases outside gene matches: 6. The CDR3 consists of 15 residues. CDR1 is MNHEY and CDR2 is SVGAGI in the germline V gene. The CDR3 nucleotides read TGTGCCAGCAGCGTGGGGACTAGCGCTTCCTACGAGCAGTACTTC. Translation: CASSVGTSASYEQYF.

This clone was observed a few times. This sequence joins TRBV29-1 and TRBJ2-3, with 11 bases lining up with TRBD2. V lost 4 bases and J lost 1; bases outside the gene matches: 13. The length of the CDR3 is 18 residues. Germline V gene sequence: CDR1 SQVTM, CDR2 ANQGSEA. CDR3 protein: CSVARLAGKPGGTDTQYF. The CDR3 DNA is TGCAGCGTTGCACGACTAGCGGGGAAACCCGGGGGCACAGATACGCAGTATTTT.